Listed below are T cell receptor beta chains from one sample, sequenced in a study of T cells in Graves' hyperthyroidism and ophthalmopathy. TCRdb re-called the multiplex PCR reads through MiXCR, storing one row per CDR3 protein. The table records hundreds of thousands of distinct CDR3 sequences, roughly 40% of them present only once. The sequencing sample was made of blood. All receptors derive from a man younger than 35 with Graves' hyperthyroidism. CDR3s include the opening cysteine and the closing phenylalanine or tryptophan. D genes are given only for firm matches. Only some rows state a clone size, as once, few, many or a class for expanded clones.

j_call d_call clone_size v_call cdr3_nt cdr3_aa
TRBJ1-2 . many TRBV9 TGTGCCAGCAGCGAACAGATAAGCTATGGCTACACCTTC CASSEQISYGYTF
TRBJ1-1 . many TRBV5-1 TGCGCCAGCAGCTTGGAGGGTTGGACTGAAGCTTTCTTT CASSLEGWTEAFF
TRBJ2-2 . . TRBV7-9 TGTGCCAGCAGCTTAGTCTTGGACACCGGGGAGCTGTTTTTT CASSLVLDTGELFF
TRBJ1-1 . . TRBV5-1 TGCGCCAGCAGCCCACAGGGATTCCTGAACACTGAAGCTTTCTTT CASSPQGFLNTEAFF
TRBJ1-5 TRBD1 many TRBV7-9 TGTGCCAGCAGCCCGGACAGGGCGAGCAATCAGCCCCAGCATTTT CASSPDRASNQPQHF
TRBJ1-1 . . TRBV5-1 TGCGCCAGCTCCCATGAGGGAGGAGGCACTGAAGCTTTCTTT CASSHEGGGTEAFF
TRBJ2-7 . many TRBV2 TGTGCCAGCAGTGAATCCAGCGCCAGCTACGAGCAGTACTTC CASSESSASYEQYF
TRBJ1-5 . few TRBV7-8 TGTGCCAGCAGCTTAGCGGTAGGGAGGAGCAATCAGCCCCAGCATTTT CASSLAVGRSNQPQHF
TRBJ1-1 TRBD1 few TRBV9 TGTGCCAGCAGCTTAACAGGGGGCGCCTCGTCTTATGAAGCTTTCTTT CASSLTGGASSYEAFF
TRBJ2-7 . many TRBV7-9 TGTGCCAGCAGCTCAGCTCTCGACAGCTACGAGCAGTACTTC CASSSALDSYEQYF
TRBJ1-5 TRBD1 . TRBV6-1 TGTGCCAGCAGCCCCCTCCGGACAGGGAAACAGCCCCAGCATTTT CASSPLRTGKQPQHF
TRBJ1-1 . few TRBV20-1 TGCAGTGCTTCCGGACAGTGGGGGACTGAAGCTTTCTTT CSASGQWGTEAFF
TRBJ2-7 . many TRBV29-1 TGCAGCGTTCGACTCGGGGGGCCCTACGAGCAGTACTTC CSVRLGGPYEQYF
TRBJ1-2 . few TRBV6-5 TGTGCCAGCAGTCGGGGGTACAGTTACAACTATGGCTACACCTTC CASSRGYSYNYGYTF
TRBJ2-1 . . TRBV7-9 TGTGCTAGCAGCTTAGGAGGGGTGGGCAATGAGCAGTTCTTC CASSLGGVGNEQFF
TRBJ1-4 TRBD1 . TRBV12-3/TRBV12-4 TGTGCCAGCAGCTTAGGGACAGGAGGACTGTTTTTT CASSLGTGGLFF
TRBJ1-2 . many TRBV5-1 TGCGCCAGCAGCTTCCCAGATAACTATGGCTACACCTTC CASSFPDNYGYTF
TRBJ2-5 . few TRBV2 TGTGCCAGCAGTGGGCCTTTTCAAGAGACCCAGTACTTC CASSGPFQETQYF
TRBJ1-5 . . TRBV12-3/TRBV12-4 TGTGCCAGCACTCCCGGAGTCGAGGCTGACAATCAGCCCCAGCATTTT CASTPGVEADNQPQHF
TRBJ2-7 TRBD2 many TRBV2 TGTGCCAGCAGTGAAGGGACTAGCGGGAGTAACGAGCAGTACTTC CASSEGTSGSNEQYF
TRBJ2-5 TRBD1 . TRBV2 TGTGCCAGCAGTGGGACAGGGGGCAAGCCCCAGTACTTC CASSGTGGKPQYF
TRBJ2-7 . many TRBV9 TGTGCCAGCAGCGTGGGGGCAATGGCCTACGAGCAGTACTTC CASSVGAMAYEQYF
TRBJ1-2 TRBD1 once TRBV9 TGTGCCAGCAGCACCACGGCAGGGGGCGACGGCTACACCTTC CASSTTAGGDGYTF
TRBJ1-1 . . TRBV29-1 TGCAGCGTTGTCACCCGGGGCGGGAACACTGAAGCTTTCTTT CSVVTRGGNTEAFF
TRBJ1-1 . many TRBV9 TGTGCCAGCAGCGTAGAGACGAACACTGAAGCTTTCTTT CASSVETNTEAFF
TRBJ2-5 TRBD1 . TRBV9 TGTGCCAGCAGCGTCGGGACAGGGAGCGTGGAGACCCAGTACTTC CASSVGTGSVETQYF
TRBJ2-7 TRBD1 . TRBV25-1 TGTGCCAGCGCCGTGACAGGGTCCCACGAGCAGTACTTC CASAVTGSHEQYF
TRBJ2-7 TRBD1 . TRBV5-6 TGTGCCAGCAGCCGTAAAGGACAGGGCGACGACGAGCAGTACTTC CASSRKGQGDDEQYF